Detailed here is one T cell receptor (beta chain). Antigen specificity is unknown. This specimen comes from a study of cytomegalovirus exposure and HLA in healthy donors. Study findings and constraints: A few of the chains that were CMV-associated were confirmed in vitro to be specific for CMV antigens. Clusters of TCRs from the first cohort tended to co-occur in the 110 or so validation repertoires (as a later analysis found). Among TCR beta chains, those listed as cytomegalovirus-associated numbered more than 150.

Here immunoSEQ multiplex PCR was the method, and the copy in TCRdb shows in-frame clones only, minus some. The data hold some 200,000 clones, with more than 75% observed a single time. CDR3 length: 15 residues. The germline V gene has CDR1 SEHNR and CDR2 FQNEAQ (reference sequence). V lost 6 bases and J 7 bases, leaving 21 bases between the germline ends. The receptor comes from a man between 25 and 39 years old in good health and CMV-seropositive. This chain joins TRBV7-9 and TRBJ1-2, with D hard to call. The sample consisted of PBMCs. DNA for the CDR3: TGTGCCAGCAGTCAAATGGAGGGTGCCTCGGGTGGCTACACCTTC. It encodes CASSQMEGASGGYTF.